This TCR beta chain was captured in a study of blood T cell repertoires in COVID-19. About the research overall: Samples of COVID-19 (acute and convalescent) were obtained from the United States, Italy and Spain. Sample material is recorded as cDNA or gDNA derived from T cells, B-cell-depleted T cells, or PBMCs.

This CDR3 region has 14 residues. CDR1 is SGHNT, CDR2 YYREEE, per germline (reference sequence). V was clipped by 0 bases and J by 5 bases; unmatched bases: 2. Per the original data handling: Quantification of nucleated cells was approximated via reference gene primer amplification. Sequencing was performed with immunoSEQ multiplex PCR; in TCRdb, only in-frame clones are kept and a portion is missing. Clone size and V and J calls were adopted from that table, with D and trimming inferred from the DNA. The data contain 150,000 to 190,000 clones, 80% of them singletons. The specimen sequenced was peripheral blood. The sequence was obtained from a man in his 60s with acute or convalescent COVID-19. The J gene is TRBJ2-1, the V gene TRBV5-4; 7 bases match TRBD2. The CDR3 reads CASSLALADNEQFF. The CDR3 DNA follows: TGTGCCAGCAGCTTGGCCCTAGCGGACAATGAGCAGTTCTTC.